The clone carrying this T cell receptor beta chain was seen once. Its target is unknown. The source of the sample is a study of radiation and T cells in renal cell carcinoma. Whole-study results and caveats: Irradiated tumors held more dominant CDR3 motifs than control tumors.

Regarding treatment: 15 Gy SBRT to primary tumor, nephrectomy 4 weeks later. Looked up from germline, CDR1 is MNHEY and CDR2 is SVGAGI. The CDR3 is 15 residues long. The V gene end was trimmed by 6 bases and the J gene end by 5 bases; junction bases not matched to a gene: 5. Clones were sequenced by immunoSEQ multiplex PCR, and TCRdb holds only the in-frame ones, with some missing. The table has almost 9,500 clones, 63% seen once. Source: tumor tissue, taken from a patient whose treatment included radiotherapy and nephrectomy. This TCR came from a woman between 45 and 65 years old with renal cell carcinoma. The genes are TRBV6-5 and TRBJ2-5; 14 nucleotides line up with TRBD2. CDR3 loop: CASRRTSGRRETQYF. In DNA form, the CDR3 reads TGTGCCAGCAGGAGGACTAGCGGGAGGCGGGAGACCCAGTACTTC.